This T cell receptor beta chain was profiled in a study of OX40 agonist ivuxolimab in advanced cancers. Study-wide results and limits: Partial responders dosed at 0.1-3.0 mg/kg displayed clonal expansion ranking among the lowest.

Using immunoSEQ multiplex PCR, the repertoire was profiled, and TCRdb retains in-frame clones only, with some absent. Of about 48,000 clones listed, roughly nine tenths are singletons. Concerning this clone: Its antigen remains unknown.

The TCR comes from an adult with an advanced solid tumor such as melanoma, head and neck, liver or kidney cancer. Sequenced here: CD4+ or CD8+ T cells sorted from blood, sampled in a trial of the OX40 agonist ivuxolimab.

This chain's CDR3 is CASSAGTGGPSEQYV. CDR3 bases: TGTGCCAGCAGTGCTGGAACAGGGGGACCTAGTGAGCAGTACGTC. This chain connects TRBV6-1 to TRBJ2-7; 8 bases agree with TRBD1. The CDR3 runs to 15 residues. Trimming took 4 bases from V and 7 from J; bases not matched to a gene: 12. Germline CDR1 MNHNS, CDR2 SASEGT.